This record concerns one T cell receptor beta chain sequence. The data derive from a study of T cell responses to AZD1222 COVID-19 vaccine. Sequencing used immunoSEQ multiplex PCR; TCRdb keeps in-frame clones, though not all of them. This sample has over 140,000 clones, with 80% to 95% found just once. Source: peripheral blood, taken 28 days after the second AZD1222 dose. The clonotype was recovered from an adult who received the AZD1222 COVID-19 vaccine.

The CDR3 DNA sequence: TGTGCCAGTAGTGTACAGTCGACAGGGGAAGTCACAGATACGCAGTATTTT. It specifies CASSVQSTGEVTDTQYF. The V gene is TRBV19, the J gene TRBJ2-3; 8 nucleotides match TRBD1. The length of the CDR3 is 17 residues. Germline V gene lookup returns CDR1 LNHDA and CDR2 SQIVND (reference sequence). After removal of 5 bases from V and 2 bases from J, the junction contained 12 bases not matched to a gene.